Listed here are 12 T cell receptor beta chains from one sample, sequenced in a study of cytomegalovirus exposure and HLA in healthy donors. PCR involved 60 Vbeta and 13 Jbeta primers. Clones were sequenced by immunoSEQ multiplex PCR, and TCRdb holds only the in-frame ones, with some missing. The table has 95,000 to 150,000 clones, over 80% seen once. The sequenced sample was PBMCs. All receptors come from a young man in good health and CMV-seronegative.

This chain uses TRBV16 with TRBJ2-1; possibly TRBD2 for D (6 bases). The CDR3 runs 14 residues. The V and J ends lost 3 bases and 9 bases respectively, with 15 bases between them. Germline-derived CDR1 and CDR2 are KGHSY and FQNENV. Written as DNA, the CDR3 is TGTGCCAGCAGCCATCCGGGGGACCTCACTGAGCAGTTCTTC. This codes for CASSHPGDLTEQFF.

On this clone: The same CDR3 is also encoded by other DNA sequences in this sample. The chain carries TRBV6-1 and TRBJ1-1; maybe TRBD1 (5 bases). Germline CDR1 and CDR2: MNHNS and SASEGT. The CDR3 runs to 15 residues. Trimming left V 4 bases short and J 3 bases short, with 15 bases between. CDR3 in amino acids: CASSASAGGDTEAFF. The CDR3 DNA reads as TGTGCCAGCAGTGCCTCGGCGGGGGGAGACACTGAAGCTTTCTTT.

This sequence joins TRBV4-3 and TRBJ2-5, with TRBD2 matching over 11 bases. V trimming: 4 bases; J trimming: 5 bases; junction bases outside the gene matches: 6. CDR1 and CDR2 (germline): LGHNA, YSLEER. The CDR3 length is 15 residues. CDR3 coding DNA: TGCGCCAGCAGCCCGGGACTAGCGGTGGGGGAGACCCAGTACTTC. Translating gives CASSPGLAVGETQYF.

This clone was detected only once. V and J are TRBV15 and TRBJ2-6; 8 nucleotides line up with TRBD1. The CDR3 runs to 18 residues. The germline V gene encodes CDR1 LNHNV and CDR2 YYDKDF (reference sequence). V lost 3 bases to trimming and J lost 0 bases; unmatched junction nucleotides: 7. As DNA, the CDR3 is TGTGCCACCAGCAGTGGGCAGGGGGCGCGCTCTGGGGCCAACGTCCTGACTTTC. Its translation: CATSSGQGARSGANVLTF.

This clone occurred a few times. The chain has TRBV18 and TRBJ2-1; 8 bases are a match to TRBD1. V lost 2 bases to trimming and J lost 8 bases; unmatched junction nucleotides: 5. This CDR3 is built from 14 residues. Germline V gene data show CDR1 as KGHSH and CDR2 as LQKENI. The CDR3, as DNA: TGTGCCAGCTCACCAAGGACAGGGACCGATGAGCAGTTCTTC. Its translation: CASSPRTGTDEQFF.

V is TRBV9 and J is TRBJ2-5; D possibly corresponds to TRBD1 (7 bases). Trimming removed 3 bases from V and 7 bases from J, with 22 bases in between. The CDR3 has 16 amino acids. The V gene's germline CDR1 is SGDLS and CDR2 YYNGEE. The CDR3 nucleotides are TGTGCCAGCAGCGCAGGCGGGACAGCGCCCATGGTGACCCAGTACTTC. Its translation is CASSAGGTAPMVTQYF. Together with reference TRBV9 and TRBJ2-5, the CDR3 gives the full variable domain: DSGVTQTPKHLITATGQRVTLRCSPRSGDLSVYWYQQSLDQGLQFLIQYYNGEERAKGNILERFSAQQFPDLHSELNLSSLELGDSALYFCASSAGGTAPMVTQYFGPGTRLLVL.

The chain is built from TRBV19 and TRBJ2-2, with TRBD2 identical over 11 bases. Losses at the gene ends were 5 bases for V and 4 bases for J; bases not matched to a gene: 6. This CDR3 contains 16 residues. The germline V gene encodes CDR1 LNHDA and CDR2 SQIVND (reference sequence). CDR3 protein: CASSFSGGAATGELFF. In nucleotides, the CDR3 is TGTGCCAGTAGTTTTAGCGGGGGGGCTGCCACCGGGGAGCTGTTTTTT.

The rearrangement uses TRBV29-1 and TRBJ2-7, with 7 bases fitting TRBD1. The V gene end was trimmed by 1 base and the J gene end by 2 bases; junction bases not matched to a gene: 5. The CDR3 is made up of 14 amino acids. CDR1 SQVTM and CDR2 ANQGSEA come from the germline V gene. CDR3 nucleotides: TGCAGCGTTGAAGTTGGGGACAGCCCCTACGAGCAGTACTTC. Encoded protein: CSVEVGDSPYEQYF.

The CDR3 protein is CVSRRGGRVREQFF. For the CDR3, the DNA is TGTGTGTCACGGCGGGGGGGCCGAGTAAGAGAGCAGTTCTTC. The rearrangement links TRBV27 to TRBJ2-1; 9 positions agree with TRBD2. CDR1 and CDR2 (germline): MNHEY, SMNVEV (reference sequence). This CDR3 has 14 amino acids.

J is TRBJ2-3 and V is TRBV27; D ambiguous. Germline CDR1 and CDR2: MNHEY and SMNVEV (reference sequence). Trimming stripped 6 bases from V and 3 bases from J, with 4 bases between. The CDR3 loop spans 11 amino acids. CDR3 coding DNA: TGTGCCAGCAGGCGGACAGATACGCAGTATTTT. It specifies CASRRTDTQYF.

This chain connects TRBV6-1 to TRBJ2-1, with a tentative D call TRBD1 (5 bases). Germline values: CDR1 MNHNS, CDR2 SASEGT. CDR3 size: 13 residues. Between the trimmed V and J ends, which lost 8 bases and 9 bases, there was a span of 17 bases. The CDR3, as DNA: TGTGCCAGCGCAAATTTCCAGGGTGGTGAGCAGTTCTTC. Its protein product is CASANFQGGEQFF.

This chain connects TRBV4-2 to TRBJ2-7, with 12 bases aligning to TRBD2. Germline V lookup: CDR1 LGHNA, CDR2 YNFKEQ. The CDR3 contains 16 residues. The trim removed 9 bases at V and 0 bases at J, leaving 9 bases unmatched. CDR3 residues: CASRPSGGDHSYEQYF. The DNA of the CDR3 is TGTGCCAGTAGACCTAGCGGGGGGGACCACTCCTACGAGCAGTACTTC.